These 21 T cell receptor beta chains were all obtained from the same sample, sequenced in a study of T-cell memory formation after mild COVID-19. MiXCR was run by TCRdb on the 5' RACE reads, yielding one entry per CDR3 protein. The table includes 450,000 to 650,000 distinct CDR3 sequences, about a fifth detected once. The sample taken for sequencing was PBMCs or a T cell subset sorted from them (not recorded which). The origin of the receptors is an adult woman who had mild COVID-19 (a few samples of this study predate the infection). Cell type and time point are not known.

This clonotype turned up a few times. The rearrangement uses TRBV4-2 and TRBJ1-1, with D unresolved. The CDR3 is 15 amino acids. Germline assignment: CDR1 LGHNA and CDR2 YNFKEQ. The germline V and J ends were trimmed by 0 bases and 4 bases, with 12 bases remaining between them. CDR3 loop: CASSQDEGGSTEAFF. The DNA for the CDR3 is TGTGCCAGCAGCCAAGACGAAGGTGGTAGCACTGAAGCTTTCTTT.

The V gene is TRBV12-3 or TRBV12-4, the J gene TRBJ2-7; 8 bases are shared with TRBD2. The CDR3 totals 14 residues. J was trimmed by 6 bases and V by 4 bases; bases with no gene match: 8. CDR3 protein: CASSSGGPRFEQYF. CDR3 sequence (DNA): TGTGCCAGCAGTTCGGGGGGGCCGAGGTTCGAGCAGTACTTC.

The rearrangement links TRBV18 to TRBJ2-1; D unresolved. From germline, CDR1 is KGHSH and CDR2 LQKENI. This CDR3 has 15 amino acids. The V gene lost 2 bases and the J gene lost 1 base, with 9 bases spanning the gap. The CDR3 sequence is CASSPGHVSYNEQFF. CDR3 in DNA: TGTGCCAGCTCACCAGGGCATGTATCCTACAATGAGCAGTTCTTC. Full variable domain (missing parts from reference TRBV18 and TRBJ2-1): NAGVMQNPRHLVRRRGQEARLRCSPMKGHSHVYWYRQLPEEGLKFMVYLQKENIIDESGMPKERFSAEFPKEGPSILRIQQVVRGDSAAYFCASSPGHVSYNEQFFGPGTRLTVL.

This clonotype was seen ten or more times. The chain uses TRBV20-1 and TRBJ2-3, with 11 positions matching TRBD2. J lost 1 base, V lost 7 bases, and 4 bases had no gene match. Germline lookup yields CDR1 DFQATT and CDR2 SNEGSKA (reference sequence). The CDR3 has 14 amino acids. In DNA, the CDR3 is TGCAGTGGCTTAGCGGGGGGGCGCACAGATACGCAGTATTTT. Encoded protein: CSGLAGGRTDTQYF.

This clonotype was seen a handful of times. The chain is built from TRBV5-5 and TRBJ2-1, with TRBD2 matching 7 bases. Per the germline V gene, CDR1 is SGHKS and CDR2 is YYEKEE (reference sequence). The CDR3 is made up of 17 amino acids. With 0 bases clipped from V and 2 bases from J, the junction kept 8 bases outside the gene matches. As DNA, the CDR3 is TGTGCCAGCAGCTTGGACCGGGCTAGCGGAACCTACAATGAGCAGTTCTTC. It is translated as CASSLDRASGTYNEQFF.

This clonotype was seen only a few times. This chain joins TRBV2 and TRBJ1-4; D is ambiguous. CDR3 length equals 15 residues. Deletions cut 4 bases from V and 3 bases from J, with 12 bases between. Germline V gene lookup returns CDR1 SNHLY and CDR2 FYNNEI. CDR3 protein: CASSAGSAANEKLFF. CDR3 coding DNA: TGTGCCAGCAGTGCTGGGAGTGCGGCTAATGAAAAACTGTTTTTT.

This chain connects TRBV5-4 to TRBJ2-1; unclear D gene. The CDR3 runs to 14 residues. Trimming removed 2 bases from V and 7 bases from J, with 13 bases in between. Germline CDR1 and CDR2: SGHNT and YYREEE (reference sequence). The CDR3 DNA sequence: TGTGCCAGCAGCTTCCGCGCTGAAGGAAATGAGCAGTTCTTC. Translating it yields CASSFRAEGNEQFF. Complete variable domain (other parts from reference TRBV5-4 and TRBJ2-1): ETGVTQSPTHLIKTRGQQVTLRCSSQSGHNTVSWYQQALGQGPQFIFQYYREEENGRGNFPPRFSGLQFPNYSSELNVNALELDDSALYLCASSFRAEGNEQFFGPGTRLTVL.

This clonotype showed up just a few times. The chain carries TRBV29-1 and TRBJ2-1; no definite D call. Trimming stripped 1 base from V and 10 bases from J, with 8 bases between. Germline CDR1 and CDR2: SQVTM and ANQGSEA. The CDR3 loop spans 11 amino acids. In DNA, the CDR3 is TGCAGCGTTGAAGCCCGGACCGAGCAGTTCTTC. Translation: CSVEARTEQFF.

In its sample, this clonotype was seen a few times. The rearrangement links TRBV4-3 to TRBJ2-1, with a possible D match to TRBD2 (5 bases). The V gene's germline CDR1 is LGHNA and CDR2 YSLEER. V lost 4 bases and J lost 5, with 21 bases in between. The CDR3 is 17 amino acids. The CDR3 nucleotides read TGCGCCAGCAGCCCTAGTCGTGCTAGCAGGAACGACAATGAGCAGTTCTTC. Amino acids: CASSPSRASRNDNEQFF.

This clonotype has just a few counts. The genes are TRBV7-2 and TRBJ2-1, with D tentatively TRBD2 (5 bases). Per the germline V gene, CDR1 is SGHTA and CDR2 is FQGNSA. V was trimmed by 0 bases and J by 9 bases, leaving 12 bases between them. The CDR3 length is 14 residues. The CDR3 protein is CASSLAVRRGEQFF. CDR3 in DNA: TGTGCCAGCAGCTTAGCCGTACGACGGGGTGAGCAGTTCTTC.

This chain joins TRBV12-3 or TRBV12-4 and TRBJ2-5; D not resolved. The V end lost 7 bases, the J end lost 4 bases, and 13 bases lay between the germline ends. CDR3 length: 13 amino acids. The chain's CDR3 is CASTRTPRETQYF. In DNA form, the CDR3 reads TGTGCCAGCACCAGGACGCCTCGAGAGACCCAGTACTTC.

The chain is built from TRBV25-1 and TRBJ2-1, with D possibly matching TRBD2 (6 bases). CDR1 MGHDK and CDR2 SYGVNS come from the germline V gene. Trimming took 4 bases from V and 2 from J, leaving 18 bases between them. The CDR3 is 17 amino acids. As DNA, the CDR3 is TGTGCCAGCAGTGTAGAAGGAGTAGCGGCTACCTACAATGAGCAGTTCTTC. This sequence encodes CASSVEGVAATYNEQFF.

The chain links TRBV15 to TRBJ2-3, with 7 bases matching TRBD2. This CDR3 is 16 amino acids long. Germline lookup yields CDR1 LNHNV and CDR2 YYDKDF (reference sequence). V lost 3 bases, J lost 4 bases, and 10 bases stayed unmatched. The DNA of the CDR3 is TGTGCCACCAGCAGGGGAGCTAGCGGAGAATCAGATACGCAGTATTTT. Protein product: CATSRGASGESDTQYF.

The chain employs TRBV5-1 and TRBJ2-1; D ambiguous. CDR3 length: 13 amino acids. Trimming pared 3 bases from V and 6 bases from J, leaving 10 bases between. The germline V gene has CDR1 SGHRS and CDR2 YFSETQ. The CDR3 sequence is CASSSRDFNEQFF. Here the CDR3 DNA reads TGCGCCAGCAGCTCCCGCGATTTCAATGAGCAGTTCTTC.

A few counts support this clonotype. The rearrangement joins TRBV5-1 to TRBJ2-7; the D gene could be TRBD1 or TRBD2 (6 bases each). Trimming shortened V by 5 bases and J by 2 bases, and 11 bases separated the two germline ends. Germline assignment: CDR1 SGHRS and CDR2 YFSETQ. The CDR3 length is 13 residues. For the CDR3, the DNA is TGCGCCAGCAGGGAGGGACAAGCCTACGAGCAGTACTTC. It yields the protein CASREGQAYEQYF.

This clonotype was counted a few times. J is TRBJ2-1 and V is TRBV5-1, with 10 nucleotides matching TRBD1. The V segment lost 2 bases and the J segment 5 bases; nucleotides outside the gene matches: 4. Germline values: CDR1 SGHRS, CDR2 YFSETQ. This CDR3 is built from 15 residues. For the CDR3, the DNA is TGCGCCAGCAGCTTACAAGGGACAGGGGACAATGAGCAGTTCTTC. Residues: CASSLQGTGDNEQFF. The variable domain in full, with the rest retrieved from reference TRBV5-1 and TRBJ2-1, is KAGVTQTPRYLIKTRGQQVTLSCSPISGHRSVSWYQQTPGQGLQFLFEYFSETQRNKGNFPGRFSGRQFSNSRSEMNVSTLELGDSALYLCASSLQGTGDNEQFFGPGTRLTVL.

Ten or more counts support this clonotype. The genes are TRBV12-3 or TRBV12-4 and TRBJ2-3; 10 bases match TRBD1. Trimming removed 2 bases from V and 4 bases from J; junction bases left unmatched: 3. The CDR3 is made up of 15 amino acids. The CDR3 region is CASSLTGTGADTQYF. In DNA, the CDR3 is TGTGCCAGCAGTTTAACCGGGACAGGGGCAGATACGCAGTATTTT.

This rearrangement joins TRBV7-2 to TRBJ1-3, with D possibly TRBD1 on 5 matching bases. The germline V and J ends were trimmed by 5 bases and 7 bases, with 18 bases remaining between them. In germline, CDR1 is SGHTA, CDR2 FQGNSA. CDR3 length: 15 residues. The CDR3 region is CASSRKGLGGNTIYF. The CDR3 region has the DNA TGTGCCAGCAGCCGCAAGGGACTCGGGGGTAACACCATATATTTT.

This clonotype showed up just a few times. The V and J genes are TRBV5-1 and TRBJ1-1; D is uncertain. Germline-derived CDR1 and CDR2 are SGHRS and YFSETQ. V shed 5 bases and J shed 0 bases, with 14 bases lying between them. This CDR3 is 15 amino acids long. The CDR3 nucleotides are TGCGCCAGCAGGGCCGACCTGGCCATGAACACTGAAGCTTTCTTT. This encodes CASRADLAMNTEAFF.

CDR3 coding DNA: TGTGCCAGCAGTTACCAGGGGGCTCATACTGAAGCTTTCTTT. Residues: CASSYQGAHTEAFF. This chain connects TRBV6-5 to TRBJ1-1, with 8 bases that match TRBD1. Germline assignment: CDR1 MNHEY and CDR2 SVGAGI. The V gene end was trimmed by 2 bases and the J gene end by 5 bases; junction bases not matched to a gene: 4. The CDR3 is 14 amino acids.

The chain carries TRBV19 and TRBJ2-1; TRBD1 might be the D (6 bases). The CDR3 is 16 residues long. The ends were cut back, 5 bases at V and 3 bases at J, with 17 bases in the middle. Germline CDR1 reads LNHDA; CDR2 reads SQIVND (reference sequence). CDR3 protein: CASSATSRGYYNEQFF. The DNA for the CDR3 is TGTGCCAGTAGTGCCACCTCCAGGGGATACTACAATGAGCAGTTCTTC.